A selection of T cell receptor beta chains follows, all from one sample in a study of T-cell reconstitution after alpha-beta-depleted transplantation in children. TCRdb re-analysed the PCR reads in MiXCR, keeping a single row per CDR3 protein. The data show 610,000 or so distinct CDR3 sequences, approximately 30% seen once. The source material was PBMCs, sampled before TCRalphabeta/CD19-depleted stem cell transplant. These TCRs come from a boy younger than two with Wiskott-Aldrich syndrome, due to receive a stem cell transplant. Both conserved end residues are trimmed from each CDR3.

v_gene: TRBV10-3
CDR3aa: AISGAGSNQPQH

v_gene: TRBV4-1
CDR3aa: ASSQDWRQSANTGELF

v_gene: TRBV27
CDR3aa: ASSRGLLGTQY

v_gene: TRBV28
CDR3aa: ASSSPGTHTEAF

v_gene: TRBV4-2
CDR3aa: ASSQEGSSTQY

v_gene: TRBV10-3
CDR3aa: AISGGTENTGELF

v_gene: TRBV12-3/TRBV12-4
CDR3aa: ASPPQEVQAYNEQF

v_gene: TRBV20-1
CDR3aa: SARGGGVSNQPQH

v_gene: TRBV5-5
CDR3aa: ATRPTTANYNEQF

v_gene: TRBV5-1
CDR3aa: ASSPRTSGSSYEQY

v_gene: TRBV12-3/TRBV12-4
CDR3aa: ASSLRTTANTEAF

v_gene: TRBV20-1
CDR3aa: SASPGTSYNEQF

v_gene: TRBV19
CDR3aa: ATSIKRLETQY

v_gene: TRBV12-3/TRBV12-4
CDR3aa: ASSLDGTGSTEAF

v_gene: TRBV5-1
CDR3aa: ASRPNRPLAGGTSSYNEQF

v_gene: TRBV5-1
CDR3aa: ASSFRVGLDEQF

v_gene: TRBV11-1
CDR3aa: ASSRPSQGVISYNEQF

v_gene: TRBV20-1
CDR3aa: SASLPDRDSGELF

v_gene: TRBV4-1
CDR3aa: ASSQDWGAPYEQY